Sequencing of this T cell receptor beta chain was carried out in a study of PD-1 blockade in classical Hodgkin lymphoma. V lost 1 base and J 4 bases, leaving 12 bases between the germline ends. CDR3 length: 14 amino acids. From germline, CDR1 is SGHRS and CDR2 YFSETQ. The study's findings and limits: At C4D1, TCR diversity had climbed significantly for CD4+ cells, though not for CD8+ cells.

This table comes from immunoSEQ multiplex PCR, and its TCRdb copy is limited to in-frame clones, with some not included. The sample shows 15,000 to 20,000 clones, 83% of them seen only once. Time point indicated: cycle 4 day 1 (C4D1), after less than 7 weeks of nivolumab. All the patients suffered relapse after autologous stem cell transplantation, and brentuximab vedotin exposure differed. This clone was found once. Antigen: not known. In the same sample, other DNA sequences code for this CDR3. This specimen consisted of peripheral blood mononuclear cells (PBMCs), obtained before the fourth cycle of nivolumab. V usage is TRBV5-1 and J usage is TRBJ2-7; D perhaps matches TRBD1 (6 bases). The source is a human donor with classical Hodgkin lymphoma. CDR3 nucleotide sequence: TGCGCCAGCAGCTTGCAGGGGAGTCCATACGAGCAGTACTTC. Its protein product is CASSLQGSPYEQYF.